This T cell receptor beta chain was sequenced for a study of CD8+ T cells in alopecia areata. Looking at the study overall: The study gave treated patients oral tofacitinib at 5 to 10 mg twice daily.

Germline V gene data show CDR1 as LNHDA and CDR2 as SQIVND (reference sequence). Trimming cost V 9 bases and J 5 bases; bases outside gene matches: 9. The CDR3 extends over 13 amino acids. Indicated treatment: oral pan-JAK inhibitor, 5-10 mg twice daily. About this clone: Its specificity is unknown.

Whole-study findings and limits: Numerous expanded lesional clones remained in scalp and blood during tofacitinib.

cDNA prepared by RNA extraction and subsequent reverse transcription served as the template for sequencing. The protocol was immunoSEQ multiplex PCR, while the TCRdb copy is restricted to in-frame clones and leaves out a portion. The data contain 180,000 or so clones, roughly 58% of them seen just once; the ten biggest clones take up 16%. The V call is TRBV19, the J call TRBJ2-5, with 7 nucleotides matching TRBD2. The sequence came from a human donor with alopecia areata. Sequencing used CD4+ T cells sorted from blood, obtained between weeks 55 and 65, from a patient treated with tofacitinib. The CDR3 coding sequence is TGTGCCAGCCGAGGACTAGTTCATGAGACCCAGTACTTC. Its protein product is CASRGLVHETQYF.